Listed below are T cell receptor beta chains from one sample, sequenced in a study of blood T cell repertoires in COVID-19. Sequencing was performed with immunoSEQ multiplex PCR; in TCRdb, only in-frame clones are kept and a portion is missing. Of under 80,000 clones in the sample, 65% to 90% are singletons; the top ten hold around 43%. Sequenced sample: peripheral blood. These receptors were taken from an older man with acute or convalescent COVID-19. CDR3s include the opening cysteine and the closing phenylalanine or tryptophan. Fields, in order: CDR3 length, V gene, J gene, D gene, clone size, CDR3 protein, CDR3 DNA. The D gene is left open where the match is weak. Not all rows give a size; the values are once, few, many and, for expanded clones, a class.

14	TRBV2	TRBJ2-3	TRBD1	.	CASNRDRGTDTQYF	TGTGCCAGCAATAGGGACAGGGGCACAGATACGCAGTATTTT
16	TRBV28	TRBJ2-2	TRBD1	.	CASKTTGQGPTGELFF	TGTGCCAGCAAAACCACAGGACAGGGGCCGACCGGGGAGCTGTTTTTT
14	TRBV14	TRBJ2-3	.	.	CASSQDLLSDTQYF	TGTGCCAGCAGCCAAGATCTACTATCAGATACGCAGTATTTT
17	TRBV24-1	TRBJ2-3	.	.	CATSDFSSSFSTDTQYF	TGTGCCACCAGTGATTTTTCCTCGTCCTTCTCCACAGATACGCAGTATTTT
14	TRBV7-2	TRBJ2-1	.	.	CASITGSSYNEQFF	TGTGCCAGTATTACGGGGAGCTCCTACAATGAGCAGTTCTTC
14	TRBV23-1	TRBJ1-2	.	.	CASSHGLVQYGYTF	TGCGCCAGCAGTCACGGTTTAGTTCAATATGGCTACACCTTC
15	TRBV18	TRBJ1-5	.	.	CASSLGQYSNQPQHF	TGTGCCAGCTCACTTGGACAGTATAGCAATCAGCCCCAGCATTTT
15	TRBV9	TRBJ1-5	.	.	CASSVPKRVRQPQHF	TGTGCCAGCAGCGTACCCAAGAGGGTGAGGCAGCCCCAGCATTTT
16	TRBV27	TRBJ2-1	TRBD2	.	CASRYAGQGTSNEQFF	TGTGCCAGCCGATACGCAGGGCAGGGGACTAGCAATGAGCAGTTCTTC
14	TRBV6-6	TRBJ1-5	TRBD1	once	CASSLRGGNQPQHF	TGTGCCAGCAGTCTCAGGGGGGGCAATCAGCCCCAGCATTTT
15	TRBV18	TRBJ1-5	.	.	CASSPDAGLIGPQHF	TGTGCCAGCTCACCAGATGCAGGGCTGATTGGGCCCCAGCATTTT
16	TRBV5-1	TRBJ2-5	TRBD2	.	CASSLVLAGGQETQYF	TGCGCCAGCAGCTTGGTTCTAGCGGGGGGACAAGAGACCCAGTACTTC
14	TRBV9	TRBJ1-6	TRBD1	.	CASSGRDRNSPLHF	TGTGCCAGCAGCGGCAGGGACAGAAATTCACCCCTCCACTTT
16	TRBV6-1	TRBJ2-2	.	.	CASSESGGKGAGELFF	TGTGCCAGCAGTGAATCTGGGGGCAAGGGGGCCGGGGAGCTGTTTTTT
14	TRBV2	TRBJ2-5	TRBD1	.	CASNRQGVGETQYF	TGTGCCAGCAATCGACAGGGGGTGGGGGAGACCCAGTACTTC
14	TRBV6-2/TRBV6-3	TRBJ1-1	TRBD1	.	CASSRDSVNTEAFF	TGTGCCAGCAGTAGGGACAGCGTGAACACTGAAGCTTTCTTT
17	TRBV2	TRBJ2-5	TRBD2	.	CASSPGTSGGAAETQYF	TGTGCCAGCAGTCCCGGGACTAGCGGGGGGGCCGCAGAGACCCAGTACTTC
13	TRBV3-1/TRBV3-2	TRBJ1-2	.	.	CASSHKGSYGYTF	TGTGCCAGCAGCCATAAGGGGTCCTACGGCTACACCTTC
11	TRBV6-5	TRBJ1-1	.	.	CASTVSTEAFF	TGTGCCAGCACGGTGTCCACTGAAGCTTTCTTT
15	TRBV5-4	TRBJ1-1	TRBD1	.	CASSYSGQSNTEAFF	TGTGCCAGCAGCTACTCGGGACAGTCGAACACTGAAGCTTTCTTT
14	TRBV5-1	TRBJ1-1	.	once	CASSLAGFGTEAFF	TGCGCCAGCAGCTTGGCAGGGTTCGGCACTGAAGCTTTCTTT
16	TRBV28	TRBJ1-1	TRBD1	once	CASRYSGGLVNTEAFF	TGTGCCAGCAGATACTCAGGGGGATTGGTGAACACTGAAGCTTTCTTT
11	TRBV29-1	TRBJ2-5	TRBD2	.	CSVGTTETQYF	TGCAGCGTGGGGACTACGGAGACCCAGTACTTC
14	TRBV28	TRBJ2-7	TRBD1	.	CASRTGQVSYEQYF	TGTGCCAGCAGAACGGGACAGGTTTCCTACGAGCAGTACTTC
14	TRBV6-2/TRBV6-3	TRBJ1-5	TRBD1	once	CASSQQTGDQPQHF	TGTGCCAGCAGCCAGCAGACAGGGGATCAGCCCCAGCATTTT
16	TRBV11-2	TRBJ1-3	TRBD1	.	CASSSNIGQGRNTIYF	TGTGCCAGCAGCTCCAATATTGGACAGGGTAGAAACACCATATATTTT
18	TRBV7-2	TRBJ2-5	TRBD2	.	CASSLGLAGGPGAETQYF	TGTGCCAGCAGCTTAGGACTAGCGGGGGGCCCAGGGGCGGAGACCCAGTACTTC
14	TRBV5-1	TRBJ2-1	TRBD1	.	CASSRQGRNNEQFF	TGCGCCAGCAGCCGACAGGGGCGGAACAATGAGCAGTTCTTC
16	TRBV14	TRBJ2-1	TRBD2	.	CASSHLAGLAPDEQFF	TGTGCCAGCAGCCATCTGGCGGGACTAGCGCCTGATGAGCAGTTCTTC
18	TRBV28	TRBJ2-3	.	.	CASSLFAGASAVTDTQYF	TGTGCCAGCAGTCTTTTCGCAGGAGCTAGCGCAGTTACAGATACGCAGTATTTT
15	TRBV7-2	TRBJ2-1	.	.	CASSWTVGADNEQFF	TGTGCCAGCAGCTGGACCGTTGGGGCCGACAATGAGCAGTTCTTC
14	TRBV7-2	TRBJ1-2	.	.	CATAEGGIVGGYTF	TGTGCCACCGCGGAGGGGGGGATTGTTGGAGGCTACACCTTC
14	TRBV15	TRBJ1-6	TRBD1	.	CATSRDQGASPLHF	TGTGCCACCAGCAGAGATCAGGGGGCGTCACCCCTCCACTTT
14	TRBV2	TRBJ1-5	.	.	CASSGTPEGQPQHF	TGTGCCAGCAGTGGGACTCCGGAAGGGCAGCCCCAGCATTTT
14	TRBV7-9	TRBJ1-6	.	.	CASTLKGGDSPLHF	TGTGCCAGCACCCTAAAAGGGGGGGATTCACCCCTCCACTTT
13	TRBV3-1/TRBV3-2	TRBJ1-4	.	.	CASSQGAEGKLFF	TGTGCCAGCAGCCAAGGGGCAGAGGGAAAACTGTTTTTT
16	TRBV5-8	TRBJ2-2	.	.	CASSPYFTPSTGELFF	TGTGCCAGCAGCCCATATTTTACCCCGAGCACCGGGGAGCTGTTTTTT
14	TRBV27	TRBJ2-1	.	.	CASSPMGTHNEQFF	TGTGCCAGCAGTCCCATGGGCACTCACAATGAGCAGTTCTTC
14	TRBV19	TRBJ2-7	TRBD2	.	CASSLQRESGEQYF	TGTGCCAGTAGTCTACAGCGGGAGTCGGGGGAGCAGTACTTC
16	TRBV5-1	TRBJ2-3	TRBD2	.	CASSLAGTSSTDTQYF	TGCGCCAGCAGCTTGGCCGGGACTAGCAGCACAGATACGCAGTATTTT
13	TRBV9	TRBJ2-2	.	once	CASSAGWAGELFF	TGTGCCAGCAGCGCGGGGTGGGCCGGGGAGCTGTTTTTT
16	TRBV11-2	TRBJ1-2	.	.	CASSFQTRDPSNGYTF	TGTGCCAGCAGTTTTCAAACTCGGGATCCCTCGAATGGCTACACCTTC
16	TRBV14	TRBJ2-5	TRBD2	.	CASSQERGGLGETQYF	TGTGCCAGCAGCCAAGAGCGGGGGGGCCTTGGCGAGACCCAGTACTTC
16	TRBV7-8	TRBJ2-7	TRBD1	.	CASSTRPGQGGFEQYF	TGTGCCAGCAGCACTAGACCGGGACAGGGGGGGTTCGAGCAGTACTTC
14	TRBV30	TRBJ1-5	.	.	CAWSVTGGDQPQHF	TGTGCCTGGAGTGTTACGGGGGGAGATCAGCCCCAGCATTTT
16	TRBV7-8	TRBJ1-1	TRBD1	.	CASSPGQGLQNTEAFF	TGTGCCAGCAGCCCAGGACAGGGGCTACAGAACACTGAAGCTTTCTTT
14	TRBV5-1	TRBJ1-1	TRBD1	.	CASRGTVTNTEAFF	TGCGCCAGCAGGGGGACAGTTACGAACACTGAAGCTTTCTTT
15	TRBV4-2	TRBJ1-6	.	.	CASSQEFQAVKPLHF	TGTGCCAGCAGCCAAGAATTCCAGGCCGTGAAGCCCCTCCACTTT
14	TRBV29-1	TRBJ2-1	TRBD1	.	CSAAGTGGYNEQFF	TGCAGCGCCGCCGGGACAGGGGGATACAATGAGCAGTTCTTC